The clone carrying this TCR beta chain showed up many times. The antigen is not known. Amplified TCR beta CDR3 regions derived from RNA transcripts. An initial round of RT-PCR targeting the TCR CDR3 relied on the HTBI primer set. TCRdb re-called the multiplex PCR reads with MiXCR, one entry per CDR3 protein. Among roughly 700,000 distinct CDR3 sequences listed, 17% were seen once. V was pared by 5 bases and J by 0 bases, with 6 bases of the junction left unmatched. Looked up from germline, CDR1 is SEHNR and CDR2 is FQNEAQ (reference sequence). This CDR3 is built from 16 residues. This sample is drawn from a study of T cells in Graves' hyperthyroidism and ophthalmopathy. General study results and limits: Onset of ophthalmopathy came a median 6.5 months after the model predicted it.

Clinicians diagnosed patients from clinical symptoms, serum thyroxine and TRAb, thyroid ultrasound and orbital computed tomography. The chain links TRBV7-9 to TRBJ2-1, with 8 bases lining up with TRBD2. The clonotype was recovered from a man aged 50-59 years with Graves' hyperthyroidism. The sample consisted of blood. The CDR3 region has the DNA TGTGCCAGCAGCAACATAGCGGGGAGCTCCTACAATGAGCAGTTCTTC. Its protein product is CASSNIAGSSYNEQFF.